This T cell receptor (beta chain) came from a study of shared clonotypes between healthy human individuals. Findings and caveats of the study: A handful of donors held about 5% of naive CD4 clonotypes in common. Lower generation probabilities were found for non-shared clonotypes than for those shared by all four donors.

Turning to this clone: The antigen remains unidentified.

Sorted-subset replicate PCR reactions contained about 200 ng DNA, corresponding to some 28,000 T cell genomes. Assay: immunoSEQ multiplex PCR; the TCRdb copy retains only in-frame clones and omits some. The sample consists of hundreds of thousands of clones, more than 75% of them appearing once. All donors were healthy HIV-negative adults lacking recent acute infections or vaccinations. This receptor was taken from a man younger than 35 in good health. The source material was memory CD8+ T cells sorted from blood. Stated subset: CD45RO+ cells pooled with CCR7-negative TemRA cells.

The CDR3 protein is CASSLAGFGETQYF. CDR3 bases: TGTGCCAGCAGTTTAGCGGGGTTCGGGGAGACCCAGTACTTC. V is TRBV27 and J is TRBJ2-5; a weak D match, TRBD2 (6 bases). The CDR3 is 14 amino acids. The V end lost 2 bases, the J end lost 5 bases, and 12 bases lay between the germline ends. CDR1 is MNHEY, CDR2 SMNVEV, per germline (reference sequence).